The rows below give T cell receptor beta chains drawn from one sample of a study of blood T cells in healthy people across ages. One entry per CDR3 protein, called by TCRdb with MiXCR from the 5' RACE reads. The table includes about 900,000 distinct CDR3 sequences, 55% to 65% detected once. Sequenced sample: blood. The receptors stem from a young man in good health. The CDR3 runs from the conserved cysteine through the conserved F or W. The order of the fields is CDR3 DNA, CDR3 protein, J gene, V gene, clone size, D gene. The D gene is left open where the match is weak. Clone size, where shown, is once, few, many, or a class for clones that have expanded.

DNA: TGTGCCAGCAGCTTGAATAGAAGGACCCAGTACTTC
CDR3: CASSLNRRTQYF
J: TRBJ2-5
V: TRBV5-6
size: many
D: .

DNA: TGTGCCATCTCATCCCCGGGGAGAAGGGAAGAGCAGTACTTC
CDR3: CAISSPGRREEQYF
J: TRBJ2-4
V: TRBV6-5
size: .
D: .

DNA: TGCAGCGTTGAATCTAGCGGGGAAGATACGCAGTATTTT
CDR3: CSVESSGEDTQYF
J: TRBJ2-3
V: TRBV29-1
size: few
D: TRBD2

DNA: TGTGCCAGCAAAAACATGGTCTACGAGCAGTACTTC
CDR3: CASKNMVYEQYF
J: TRBJ2-7
V: TRBV6-2/TRBV6-3
size: .
D: .

DNA: TGTGCCAGCAGCTTAGAGAGACGAGCGGGGTCTCAGACAGATACGCAGTATTTT
CDR3: CASSLERRAGSQTDTQYF
J: TRBJ2-3
V: TRBV7-2
size: .
D: TRBD2

DNA: TGCGCCAGCAGCCCCGGAGAGGCTGGGTACGAGCAGTACTTC
CDR3: CASSPGEAGYEQYF
J: TRBJ2-7
V: TRBV4-3
size: .
D: .

DNA: TGCGCCAGCAGCTTGGGTTTTAGCGGACCCCACACCGACAATGAGCAGTTCTTC
CDR3: CASSLGFSGPHTDNEQFF
J: TRBJ2-1
V: TRBV5-1
size: .
D: .

DNA: TGTGCCAGCAGCGGTGGGACAGGACCCTATGTGGAGACCCAGTACTTC
CDR3: CASSGGTGPYVETQYF
J: TRBJ2-5
V: TRBV9
size: .
D: TRBD1

DNA: TGTGCCAGCAGTTTACTTTTGATACAGGGGGTCAATGAGCAGTTCTTC
CDR3: CASSLLLIQGVNEQFF
J: TRBJ2-1
V: TRBV27
size: .
D: TRBD1

DNA: TGCAGCGTTCTTTTCTCAGGGAGCTACGGGGAGCTGTTTTTT
CDR3: CSVLFSGSYGELFF
J: TRBJ2-2
V: TRBV29-1
size: .
D: .

DNA: TGCGCCAGCAGCCAAGATGCAGCGGGCGGGACCTATGGCTACACCTTC
CDR3: CASSQDAAGGTYGYTF
J: TRBJ1-2
V: TRBV4-3
size: .
D: .

DNA: TGTGCCAGCAGCTTCGGGACACCCTATGGCTACACCTTC
CDR3: CASSFGTPYGYTF
J: TRBJ1-2
V: TRBV7-9
size: few
D: .

DNA: TGTGCCAGCAGCCACGGGACTCCTTGGGAGCAGTCCTTC
CDR3: CASSHGTPWEQSF
J: TRBJ2-1
V: TRBV4-2
size: .
D: .

DNA: TGTGCCAGCAGCCAAGATTACTTCCAAGAGACCCAGTACTTC
CDR3: CASSQDYFQETQYF
J: TRBJ2-5
V: TRBV3-1
size: .
D: .

DNA: TGTGCCAGCGGACGGGTGAGCGAGCAGTACTTC
CDR3: CASGRVSEQYF
J: TRBJ2-7
V: TRBV25-1
size: few
D: .

DNA: TGTGCCAGCAGCCCGTTGACAGGGACCTCTAACTATGGCTACACCTTC
CDR3: CASSPLTGTSNYGYTF
J: TRBJ1-2
V: TRBV7-8
size: .
D: TRBD1

DNA: TGTGCCAGCAGCCAAGTAACGAGGGGGGGCTACACCTTC
CDR3: CASSQVTRGGYTF
J: TRBJ1-2
V: TRBV14
size: .
D: .

DNA: TGTGCCAGCTCACCAGTTACGGGGGGTAACAATGAGCAGTTCTTC
CDR3: CASSPVTGGNNEQFF
J: TRBJ2-1
V: TRBV18
size: .
D: TRBD2

DNA: TGTGCCGGCAGCTTAGCGCGGAGTACCAATGAGCAGTTCTTC
CDR3: CAGSLARSTNEQFF
J: TRBJ2-1
V: TRBV7-6
size: .
D: .

DNA: TGTGCCAGCAGTGGGTGGACTAGCGGGGGGGAGGATACGCAGTATTTT
CDR3: CASSGWTSGGEDTQYF
J: TRBJ2-3
V: TRBV25-1
size: few
D: TRBD2